The next 29 T cell receptor beta chains were all read from a single sample in a study of T-cell reconstitution after alpha-beta-depleted transplantation in children. Construction of the TCRbeta library involved unique molecular identifiers. TCRdb re-analysed the PCR reads in MiXCR, keeping a single row per CDR3 protein. The sample has 250,000 to 400,000 distinct CDR3 sequences, around 25% seen once; the top ten hold approximately 11%. This specimen consisted of PBMCs, mostly from graft donor cells, obtained 180 days after TCRalphabeta/CD19-depleted stem cell transplant. The source of these receptors is a male patient aged 10 to 17 who had a stem cell transplant for acute lymphoblastic leukemia, so the T cells may come from the graft donor.

This clonotype was recorded a few times. V is TRBV29-1 and J is TRBJ2-2; the match to TRBD2 covers 7 bases. The germline V gene has CDR1 SQVTM and CDR2 ANQGSEA. The CDR3 extends over 14 amino acids. V lost 7 bases to trimming and J lost 4 bases; unmatched junction nucleotides: 9. CDR3 in amino acids: CSGKKRGGTGELFF. The CDR3 nucleotides read TGCAGCGGAAAAAAGCGGGGAGGCACCGGGGAGCTGTTTTTT.

This chain links TRBV12-3 or TRBV12-4 with TRBJ2-1; 11 nucleotides agree with TRBD1. CDR3 length: 18 residues. Unmatched junction bases numbered 9, after V lost 4 bases and J lost 1 base. CDR3: CASSSLPGTGGSYNEQFF. The DNA for the CDR3 is TGTGCCAGCAGTTCCCTACCGGGGACAGGGGGGTCCTACAATGAGCAGTTCTTC.

V usage is TRBV5-1 and J usage is TRBJ2-2; TRBD2 is a possible D gene (6 bases). Germline CDR1 and CDR2: SGHRS and YFSETQ. With 0 bases removed from V and 6 bases from J, the gap between germline ends came to 12 bases. The CDR3 is 15 residues long. CDR3 nucleotide sequence: TGCGCCAGCAGCTTGGAGCCGGGAGCAGCCGGGGAGCTGTTTTTT. It yields the protein CASSLEPGAAGELFF.

V usage is TRBV4-1 and J usage is TRBJ2-1; D perhaps matches TRBD2 (5 bases). Germline CDR1 and CDR2: MGHRA and YSYEKL. The CDR3 runs to 18 residues. V gave up 5 bases and J gave up 0 bases, with 20 bases separating them. The CDR3 region has the DNA TGCGCCAGCAGCGGGAACACGGGATCCCTAAGCTCCTACAATGAGCAGTTCTTC. Protein product: CASSGNTGSLSSYNEQFF.

The count of this clonotype is one. The chain couples TRBV10-3 to TRBJ2-3, with 9 bases matching TRBD2. Germline trimming cut 6 bases from V and 0 bases from J; bases unmatched to any gene: 4. The V gene's germline CDR1 is ENHRY and CDR2 SYGVKD. The CDR3 length is 15 residues. This CDR3 reads CAIRRAGGSTDTQYF. In DNA, the CDR3 is TGTGCCATCAGAAGAGCGGGAGGAAGCACAGATACGCAGTATTTT.

This clonotype appeared a few times. The chain carries TRBV20-1 and TRBJ1-2; 7 bases map to TRBD1. Trimming at V came to 3 bases and at J to 7 bases, leaving 14 bases not matched to a gene. The CDR3 runs to 15 residues. Germline V lookup: CDR1 DFQATT, CDR2 SNEGSKA (reference sequence). The CDR3 region has the DNA TGCAGTGCTAGGGGACAGCCTTCCTGGAGGAGTGGCTACACCTTC. It codes for CSARGQPSWRSGYTF.

The gene calls are TRBV5-1 and TRBJ1-4, with D unresolved. CDR1 and CDR2 (germline): SGHRS, YFSETQ. The CDR3 contains 16 residues. The ends were cut back, 4 bases at V and 0 bases at J, with 13 bases in the middle. The CDR3 coding sequence is TGCGCCAGCAGCCCTGGCCCCCCCGCAACTAATGAAAAACTGTTTTTT. This sequence encodes CASSPGPPATNEKLFF.

There are a few counts of this clonotype. The chain carries TRBV20-1 and TRBJ1-4; tentatively, D is TRBD1 (5 bases). CDR1 and CDR2 (germline): DFQATT, SNEGSKA (reference sequence). CDR3 length: 12 amino acids. CDR3 bases: TGCAGCGGCCGGGACGGTGGTGAAAAACTGTTTTTT. Translation gives CSGRDGGEKLFF.

The chain has TRBV7-3 and TRBJ2-7; D is perhaps TRBD2 (5 bases). CDR3 length: 14 amino acids. Per the germline V gene, CDR1 is SGHTA and CDR2 is FQGTGA. The ends were cut back, 4 bases at V and 2 bases at J, with 12 bases in the middle. DNA for the CDR3: TGTGCCAGCAGCTCCCAAAGCGGTCCCTACGAGCAGTACTTC. It specifies CASSSQSGPYEQYF.

This clonotype has a handful of counts. This chain uses TRBV11-2 with TRBJ2-3; no definite D call. The CDR3 covers 16 residues. V dropped 1 base and J dropped 4 bases, with 15 bases sitting between them. Germline lookup yields CDR1 SGHAT and CDR2 FQNNGV. CDR3 sequence reads: CASSLVGQALADTQYF. CDR3 in DNA: TGTGCCAGCAGCTTAGTGGGCCAGGCCCTCGCAGATACGCAGTATTTT.

The table lists this clonotype with a few counts. This rearrangement joins TRBV20-1 to TRBJ1-5, with unresolved D. Trimming stripped 4 bases from V and 6 bases from J, with 13 bases between. This CDR3 is 13 amino acids long. Per the germline V gene, CDR1 is DFQATT and CDR2 is SNEGSKA (reference sequence). The CDR3 DNA sequence: TGCAGTGCTACCCGATGGAATCGTCAGCCCCAGCATTTT. Protein product: CSATRWNRQPQHF.

The chain employs TRBV3-1 and TRBJ2-7; 9 bases fit TRBD2. Germline-derived CDR1 and CDR2 are LGHDT and YNNKEL (reference sequence). This CDR3 contains 17 residues. V dropped 1 base and J dropped 0; count of bases not matched to a gene: 7. The CDR3 reads CASSQVASGVSSYEQYF. The CDR3 DNA reads TGTGCCAGCAGCCAAGTGGCTAGCGGGGTATCCTCCTACGAGCAGTACTTC.

This clonotype was detected a few times. The rearrangement joins TRBV18 to TRBJ2-7, with TRBD2 matching over 10 bases. Trimming took 2 bases from V and 2 from J; bases not matched to a gene: 6. This CDR3 contains 16 residues. Germline CDR1 is KGHSH and CDR2 is LQKENI. This CDR3 reads CASSPGLAVYAYEQYF. In DNA, the CDR3 is TGTGCCAGCTCACCAGGACTAGCGGTCTATGCCTACGAGCAGTACTTC. The full variable domain, rest sourced from reference TRBV18 and TRBJ2-7, is NAGVMQNPRHLVRRRGQEARLRCSPMKGHSHVYWYRQLPEEGLKFMVYLQKENIIDESGMPKERFSAEFPKEGPSILRIQQVVRGDSAAYFCASSPGLAVYAYEQYFGPGTRLTVT.

As regards this clonotype: A much larger clonotype is one base distant, so this may be a read error. J is TRBJ2-5 and V is TRBV12-3 or TRBV12-4; the match to TRBD1 covers 10 bases. This CDR3 spans 14 amino acids. CDR3 in DNA: TGTACCAGCAGTATAAGACAGGGGGCGGAGACCCAGTACTTC. Amino acid sequence: CTSSIRQGAETQYF.

The rearrangement links TRBV27 to TRBJ2-1, with no clear D. The CDR3 totals 14 residues. CDR1 and CDR2 (germline): MNHEY, SMNVEV (reference sequence). Trimming removed 4 bases at V and 4 bases at J, with 11 bases between. The CDR3 DNA is TGTGCCAGCAGTTCGGTGCGGTCTTACAATGAGCAGTTCTTC. Its protein is CASSSVRSYNEQFF.

The gene calls are TRBV6-5 and TRBJ1-5; 8 bases are shared with TRBD1. Per germline, CDR1 MNHEY and CDR2 SVGAGI. With V trimmed by 0 bases and J by 4 bases, 14 bases remained unmatched. The CDR3 covers 19 residues. The CDR3 sequence is CASSYSARFGQGGNQPQHF. CDR3 sequence (DNA): TGTGCCAGCAGTTACTCTGCGAGATTCGGACAGGGCGGAAATCAGCCCCAGCATTTT.

This chain uses TRBV11-2 with TRBJ2-3, with a possible D match to TRBD2 (6 bases). V was trimmed by 5 bases and J by 4 bases, leaving 13 bases between them. CDR3 length equals 14 residues. Germline V gene lookup returns CDR1 SGHAT and CDR2 FQNNGV. The CDR3, as DNA: TGTGCCAGCAGCCCGTGGACTAAGCCAGATACGCAGTATTTT. Translated: CASSPWTKPDTQYF.

J is TRBJ2-5 and V is TRBV5-6; D remains ambiguous. This CDR3 comprises 13 residues. V lost 4 bases, J lost 5 bases, and 12 bases lay in between. In germline, CDR1 is SGHDT, CDR2 YYEEEE. CDR3 sequence: CASSRTVLETQYF. Here the CDR3 DNA reads TGTGCCAGCAGCCGAACTGTCTTGGAGACCCAGTACTTC.

Comments on this clonotype: A read error is possible here, since a much larger clone lies one base away. The chain employs TRBV20-1 and TRBJ2-3, with TRBD1 matching over 10 bases. CDR1 DFQATT and CDR2 SNEGSKA come from the germline V gene (reference sequence). V lost 1 base, J lost 4 bases, and 5 bases stayed unmatched. The CDR3 spans 15 residues. The CDR3 DNA sequence: TGCAGTGCTAGAGGACAGGGGGCGAGCGCAGATACGCAGTATTTT. This encodes CSARGQGASADTQYF.

The rearrangement uses TRBV5-6 and TRBJ1-2; possible D gene TRBD1, 5 bases. The CDR3 contains 14 residues. V was clipped by 4 bases and J by 3 bases, with 13 bases between them. From germline, CDR1 is SGHDT and CDR2 YYEEEE. In nucleotides, the CDR3 is TGTGCCAGCAGCCTTGGGGCAGAAGACTATGGCTACACCTTC. Amino acid sequence: CASSLGAEDYGYTF. The variable domain in full, completed from reference TRBV5-6 and TRBJ1-2, reads DAGVTQSPTHLIKTRGQQVTLRCSPKSGHDTVSWYQQALGQGPQFIFQYYEEEERQRGNFPDRFSGHQFPNYSSELNVNALLLGDSALYLCASSLGAEDYGYTFGSGTRLTVV.

The rearrangement joins TRBV6-2 or TRBV6-3 to TRBJ1-1; D remains ambiguous. The V end was cut by 6 bases, the J end by 1 base, with 9 bases between. This CDR3 contains 13 residues. Per germline, CDR1 MNHEY and CDR2 SVGEGT. CDR3 nucleotides: TGTGCCAGCAGACGCACGGAGAACACTGAAGCTTTCTTT. Its translation is CASRRTENTEAFF.

This clonotype was seen more than once but under ten times. V usage is TRBV21-1 and J usage is TRBJ2-7; the DNA was not used to check the table's D call, TRBD1. TRBV21-1 counts as a pseudogene. CDR3 length: 16 amino acids. In DNA form, the CDR3 reads TGTGCCAGCAGCCTTAGCGGACAGGGTCGTTTCTACGAGCAGTACTTC. Its translation is CASSLSGQGRFYEQYF.

The chain is built from TRBV5-1 and TRBJ2-7, with 9 bases that match TRBD2. J was trimmed by 3 bases and V by 4 bases; bases with no gene match: 8. Germline V lookup: CDR1 SGHRS, CDR2 YFSETQ. The CDR3 is made up of 15 amino acids. CDR3 in amino acids: CASSGGTSRYYEQYF. The CDR3 DNA is TGCGCCAGCAGCGGTGGGACTAGCAGGTACTACGAGCAGTACTTC.

This clonotype was counted a few times. The J gene is TRBJ2-1, the V gene TRBV10-2; D may be TRBD1 (6 bases). Trimming pared 6 bases from V and 10 bases from J, leaving 13 bases between. CDR1 and CDR2 from the germline V gene are WSHSY and SAAADI. This CDR3 spans 12 amino acids. The CDR3 reads CASRLTGKEQFF. The CDR3 DNA is TGCGCCAGCAGGCTAACAGGGAAGGAGCAGTTCTTC.

This clonotype was detected only a few times. The chain recombines TRBV11-1 with TRBJ2-3, with 11 bases aligning to TRBD2. J gave up 0 bases and V 0 bases, and 8 bases lay outside the gene matches. This CDR3 region has 19 residues. Per the germline V gene, CDR1 is SGHAT and CDR2 is FQDESV (reference sequence). The DNA for the CDR3 is TGTGCCAGCAGCTTAGCCGGAGCCGGGACTAGCGGTAGCACAGATACGCAGTATTTT. Translating it yields CASSLAGAGTSGSTDTQYF.

The V and J genes are TRBV25-1 and TRBJ2-2; a weak D match, TRBD1 (5 bases). Trimming shortened V by 4 bases and J by 7 bases, and 13 bases separated the two germline ends. The CDR3 sequence is 14 residues long. Germline values: CDR1 MGHDK, CDR2 SYGVNS. CDR3 DNA sequence: TGTGCCAGCAGTGGGGGCTTGGGGCACGGGGAGCTGTTTTTT. This encodes CASSGGLGHGELFF. The full variable domain, in which reference TRBV25-1 and TRBJ2-2 provide the parts outside the CDR3, is EADIYQTPRYLVIGTGKKITLECSQTMGHDKMYWYQQDPGMELHLIHYSYGVNSTEKGDLSSESTVSRIRTEHFPLTLESARPSHTSQYLCASSGGLGHGELFFGEGSRLTVL.

This clonotype has a handful of counts. The chain recombines TRBV5-1 with TRBJ1-2, with a possible D match to TRBD1 (5 bases). Germline V gene lookup returns CDR1 SGHRS and CDR2 YFSETQ. CDR3 size: 13 residues. V lost 4 bases, J lost 3 bases, and 10 bases lay in between. This CDR3 is CASSKGRDYGYTF. Here the CDR3 DNA reads TGCGCCAGCAGCAAGGGACGGGACTATGGCTACACCTTC. The complete variable domain, with remaining parts taken from reference TRBV5-1 and TRBJ1-2, reads KAGVTQTPRYLIKTRGQQVTLSCSPISGHRSVSWYQQTPGQGLQFLFEYFSETQRNKGNFPGRFSGRQFSNSRSEMNVSTLELGDSALYLCASSKGRDYGYTFGSGTRLTVV.

The chain links TRBV4-1 to TRBJ2-1; no clear D gene. The CDR3 is 16 residues long. V lost 0 bases to trimming and J lost 0 bases, with 9 bases between them. Germline CDR1 MGHRA, CDR2 YSYEKL. CDR3 loop: CASSQERPISYNEQFF. The CDR3 DNA reads TGCGCCAGCAGCCAAGAACGGCCGATCTCCTACAATGAGCAGTTCTTC.

This clonotype showed up just a few times. This sequence joins TRBV4-2 and TRBJ1-1, with a possible D match to TRBD1 (5 bases). CDR1 LGHNA and CDR2 YNFKEQ come from the germline V gene. V lost 3 bases and J 7 bases, leaving 15 bases between the germline ends. This CDR3 contains 14 residues. CDR3 in amino acids: CASSHGARWGEAFF. CDR3 sequence (DNA): TGTGCCAGCAGCCACGGGGCCCGATGGGGTGAAGCTTTCTTT.